A selection of T cell receptor beta chains follows, all from one sample in a study of T cells in Graves' hyperthyroidism and ophthalmopathy. In TCRdb, the multiplex PCR reads were re-called with MiXCR into one record per CDR3 protein. The sample holds under 400,000 distinct CDR3 sequences, about 20% seen once. Sequencing used blood. All receptors come from a woman aged 45-65 years with Graves' hyperthyroidism. CDR3s leave out the opening cysteine and the closing phenylalanine or tryptophan.

v_call	j_call	cdr3_aa
TRBV30	TRBJ2-5	AWGGRGRTQETQY
TRBV9	TRBJ1-2	ASTPLPGVTRSGYTFRSGYT
TRBV20-1	TRBJ1-2	SGTGPNYGYT
TRBV10-1	TRBJ1-1	ASSESGQGVTEAF
TRBV18	TRBJ1-2	ASSPPGRDYGYT
TRBV15	TRBJ1-1	ATSSGQGSTEAF
TRBV15	TRBJ2-7	ATSREMQGGQY
TRBV7-2	TRBJ2-5	ASSPVAGGAGTQY
TRBV11-2	TRBJ1-4	ASSRPGQGEEKLF
TRBV7-2	TRBJ2-1	ASSSIAGTSYNEQF
TRBV2	TRBJ2-5	ASKRTEETQY
TRBV3-1	TRBJ2-7	ASSQGDRGHEQY
TRBV6-6	TRBJ1-2	ASSYSRGPTNYGYT
TRBV6-1	TRBJ1-5	ASSDGQVDNQPQH
TRBV7-7	TRBJ1-1	ASSFSRDTEAF
TRBV19	TRBJ2-7	ASSPLAGSDYEQY
TRBV27	TRBJ2-3	ASSWTGGGDTQY
TRBV30	TRBJ2-2	AWRREPPANTGELF
TRBV3-1	TRBJ2-1	ASSQDFGGISFAETYNEQF
TRBV28	TRBJ2-4	ASSAGTEQPKNIQY
TRBV9	TRBJ1-4	ASSVFPGRQLF
TRBV2	TRBJ1-3	ASGRDSNSGNTIY
TRBV5-1	TRBJ2-3	ASSFGRRTDTQY
TRBV27	TRBJ2-5	ASSPSPGNQETQY
TRBV20-1	TRBJ2-2	SARPGTSGADGELF
TRBV19	TRBJ2-6	ASSSTSVSGANVLT
TRBV12-3/TRBV12-4	TRBJ1-1	ASSHSGTMNTEAF
TRBV5-8	TRBJ2-5	ASSYGQATQETQY
TRBV11-2	TRBJ2-7	ASSTSPWDRNYEQY
TRBV5-1	TRBJ1-6	ASRGTAKSNSPLH
TRBV7-9	TRBJ2-1	ASTLGTGYNEQF
TRBV25-1	TRBJ1-1	ASSPETGRTTEAF
TRBV5-4	TRBJ2-2	ASRVTRFPAGELF
TRBV19	TRBJ2-4	ATNERQAGRGGIQY
TRBV10-2	TRBJ2-3	ATLGLAGNTDTQY
TRBV10-3	TRBJ1-1	AISAGLLNTEAF
TRBV19	TRBJ1-5	ASRPDGGKGSNQPQH
TRBV19	TRBJ2-3	ASSGLAGAMDTQY
TRBV15	TRBJ2-5	ATKAVSTGRETQY
TRBV4-1	TRBJ2-1	ASSQPLRRGARDEQF
TRBV20-1	TRBJ1-5	SAREVDQPQH
TRBV18	TRBJ2-1	ASSTRRILDGNEQF
TRBV19	TRBJ1-5	ASSTLDRARNQPQH
TRBV20-1	TRBJ1-1	SARDPRGLEKNTEAF
TRBV6-1	TRBJ2-3	ASSRDRGTDTQY
TRBV6-5	TRBJ2-3	ASSYSASGRPTDTQY
TRBV5-4	TRBJ2-3	ASSRDSDTDTQY
TRBV5-1	TRBJ2-3	ASSLVGGPADTQY
TRBV20-1	TRBJ2-3	SARAPLGRIDTQY
TRBV28	TRBJ1-4	ASSLIGALINEKLF
TRBV2	TRBJ1-2	ASNPSLGRHSYT
TRBV6-9	TRBJ2-7	ASSSKDSYEQY
TRBV12-3/TRBV12-4	TRBJ2-1	ASSPERSYNEQF
TRBV27	TRBJ2-3	ASSLIAGGPSDTQY
TRBV28	TRBJ1-3	ASSEVVPNSGNTIY